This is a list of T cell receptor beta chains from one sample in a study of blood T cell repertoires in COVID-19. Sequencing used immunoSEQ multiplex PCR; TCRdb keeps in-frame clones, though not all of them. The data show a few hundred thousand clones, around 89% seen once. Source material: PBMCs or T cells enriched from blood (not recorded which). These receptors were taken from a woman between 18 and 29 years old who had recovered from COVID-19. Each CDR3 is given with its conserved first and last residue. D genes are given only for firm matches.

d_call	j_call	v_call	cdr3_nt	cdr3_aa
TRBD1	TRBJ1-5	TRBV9	TGTGCCAGCAGCTCAGGGACAGGGTCACCCCAGCATTTT	CASSSGTGSPQHF
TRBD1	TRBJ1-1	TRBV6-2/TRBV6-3	TGTGCCAGCAGTTCCGAAAGGGGGACAGGGAACACTGAAGCTTTCTTT	CASSSERGTGNTEAFF
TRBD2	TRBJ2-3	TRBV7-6	TGTGCCAGCAGCATGGGGGGGGGCACAGATACGCAGTATTTT	CASSMGGGTDTQYF
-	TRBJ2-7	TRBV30	TGTGCCTGGAGTGTACACTCGACATCATACGAGCAGTACTTC	CAWSVHSTSYEQYF
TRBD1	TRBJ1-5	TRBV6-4	TGTGCCAGCAGCCTACCGGGACAGGGATCGGGGCAGCCCCAGCATTTT	CASSLPGQGSGQPQHF
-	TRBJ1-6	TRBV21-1	TGTGCCAGCAGCAAAGGTCGGTGTAGAAATTCACCCCTCCACTTT	CASSKGRCRNSPLHF
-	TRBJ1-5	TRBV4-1	TGCGCCAGCAGCCAAGCACCAGGGGTAAATCAGCCCCAGCATTTT	CASSQAPGVNQPQHF
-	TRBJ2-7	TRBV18	TGTGCCAGCTCACCCCTCCGGAGCTCCTACGAGCAGTACTTC	CASSPLRSSYEQYF
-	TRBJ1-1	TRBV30	TGTGCCTGGAGTGTACCCAGGGATACGGCGTCTAAAGCTTTCTTT	CAWSVPRDTASKAFF
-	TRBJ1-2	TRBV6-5	TGTGCCAGCAGTACCGCAGGGGAGAAAGGCTACACCTTC	CASSTAGEKGYTF
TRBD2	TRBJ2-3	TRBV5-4	TGTGCCAGCAGCTTGTTGCGGGGGATTAGCACAGATACGCAGTATTTT	CASSLLRGISTDTQYF
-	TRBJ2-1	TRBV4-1	TGCGCCAGCAGCCAAGAAAAAGGGGTCATCCGCGATGAGCAGTTCTTC	CASSQEKGVIRDEQFF